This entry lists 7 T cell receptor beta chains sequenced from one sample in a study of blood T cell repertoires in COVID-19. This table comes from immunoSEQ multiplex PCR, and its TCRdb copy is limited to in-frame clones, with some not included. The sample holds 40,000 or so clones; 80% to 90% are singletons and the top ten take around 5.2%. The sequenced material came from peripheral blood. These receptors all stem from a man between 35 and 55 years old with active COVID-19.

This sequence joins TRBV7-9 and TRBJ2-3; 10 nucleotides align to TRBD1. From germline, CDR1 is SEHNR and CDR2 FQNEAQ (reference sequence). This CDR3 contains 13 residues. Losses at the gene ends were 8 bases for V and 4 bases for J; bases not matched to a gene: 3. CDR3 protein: CASSGTGADTQYF. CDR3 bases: TGTGCCAGCTCCGGGACAGGGGCAGATACGCAGTATTTT. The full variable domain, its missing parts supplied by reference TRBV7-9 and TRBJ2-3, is DTGVSQNPRHKITKRGQNVTFRCDPISEHNRLYWYRQTLGQGPEFLTYFQNEAQLEKSRLLSDRFSAERPKGSFSTLEIQRTEQGDSAMYLCASSGTGADTQYFGPGTRLTVL.

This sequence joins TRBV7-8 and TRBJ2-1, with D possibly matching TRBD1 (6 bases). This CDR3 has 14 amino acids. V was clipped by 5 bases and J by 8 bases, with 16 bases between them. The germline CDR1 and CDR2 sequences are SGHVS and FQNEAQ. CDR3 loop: CASSADRTSDEQFF. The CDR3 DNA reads TGTGCCAGCAGCGCAGACAGGACGTCCGATGAGCAGTTCTTC.

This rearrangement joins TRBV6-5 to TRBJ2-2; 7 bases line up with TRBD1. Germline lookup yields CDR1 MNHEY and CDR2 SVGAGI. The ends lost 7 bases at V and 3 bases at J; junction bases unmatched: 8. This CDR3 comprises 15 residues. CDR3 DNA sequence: TGTGCCAGCACCGCCGGACAGGACCACACCGGGGAGCTGTTTTTT. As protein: CASTAGQDHTGELFF.

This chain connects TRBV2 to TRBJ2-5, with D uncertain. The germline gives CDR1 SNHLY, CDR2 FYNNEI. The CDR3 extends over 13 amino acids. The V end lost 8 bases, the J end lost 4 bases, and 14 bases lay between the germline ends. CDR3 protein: CASRGSVRETQYF. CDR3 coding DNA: TGTGCCAGCCGAGGTAGTGTTCGAGAGACCCAGTACTTC.

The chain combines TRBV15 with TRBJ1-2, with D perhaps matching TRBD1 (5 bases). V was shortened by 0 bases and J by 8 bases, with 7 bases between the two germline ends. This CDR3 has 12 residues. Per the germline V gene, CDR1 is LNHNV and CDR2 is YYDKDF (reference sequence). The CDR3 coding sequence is TGTGCCACCAGCAGAGAAAACAGGGGCTACACCTTC. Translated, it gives CATSRENRGYTF.

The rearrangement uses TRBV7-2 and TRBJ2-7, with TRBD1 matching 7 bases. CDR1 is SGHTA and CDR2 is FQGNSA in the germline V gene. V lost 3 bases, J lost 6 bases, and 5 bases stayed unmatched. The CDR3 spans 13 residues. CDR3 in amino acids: CASSFANRGEQYF. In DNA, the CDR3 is TGTGCCAGCAGCTTCGCTAACAGGGGCGAGCAGTACTTC.

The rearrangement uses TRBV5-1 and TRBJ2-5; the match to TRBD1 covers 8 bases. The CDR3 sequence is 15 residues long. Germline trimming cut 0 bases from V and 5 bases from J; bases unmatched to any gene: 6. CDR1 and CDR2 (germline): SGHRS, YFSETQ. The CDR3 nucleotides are TGCGCCAGCAGCTTGGGGCAGGGGGCGAGGGAGACCCAGTACTTC. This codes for CASSLGQGARETQYF.